This TCR beta chain was captured in a study of CD8 T cells in ankylosing spondylitis (dated by TCRdb to 2015 to 2018). The study in broad terms: The study profiled T cell receptor beta repertoires in healthy donors and ankylosing spondylitis patients to find disease-linked TCR variants. The full study cohort was made up of 25 ankylosing spondylitis patients and roughly 100 healthy donors. Peripheral blood was sampled, and synovial fluid was additionally collected from ankylosing spondylitis patients. Broad study findings and their caveats: Significant enrichment of the disease-linked clones was reported in matched synovial fluid samples from ankylosing spondylitis patients. The disease-linked clones showed a CD8+ phenotype and occurred at relatively low frequencies in peripheral blood. Some TCR beta motif variants had previously been reported in synovial fluid and blood of reactive arthritis patients, which suggested common disease-initiation mechanisms. Blood from ankylosing spondylitis patients appeared to be characterized by a TCR beta motif made up of several highly homologous amino acid variants.

With regard to this clonotype: Its cognate antigen has yet to be identified. Per-nucleotide qualities are absent, and no much larger clonotype sits a single base away.

Looking up the germline V gene yields CDR1 MGHRA and CDR2 YSYEKL. Including the terminal cysteine and phenylalanine, the CDR3 comprises 17 residues. Only the CDR3 portion is preserved as DNA: 51 bases, with reading frame beginning at the first base. V is shortened by 4 bases, J by 6 bases, and the region joining them spans 23 bases. Instrument used: Illumina HiSeq 2500. Quantitative 5'-RACE with molecular barcodes was the method used to prepare the TCR beta libraries. Per the authors' processing: Disease-linked TCR variants were identified with a new computational method built on a probabilistic model of VDJ rearrangement. Through fastp at Q25 and MiXCR, TCRdb rebuilt clones from the public reads, retaining in-frame beta chains. Each record represents a unique CDR3 protein, reported with the most common genes and DNA among its rows. The V and J calls, along with clone size, are taken from TCRdb and not from the paper's own processing. Present in this sample are hundreds of thousands of distinct CDR3 sequences, under 35% of which were seen just once. The biggest ten clones account for approximately 4.6% of the sample.

Recombination connected TRBV4-1 to TRBJ2-3; the D gene is possibly TRBD1, with 5 bases matching. This receptor was obtained from a male donor with ankylosing spondylitis or in good health (not recorded which). Input material: blood, either unsorted or a sorted T cell fraction (not recorded which). The nucleotide sequence is TGCGCCAGCAGCCTTCTCACAGGTATTAGACGTGAGGATACGCAGTATTTT. It translates to CASSLLTGIRREDTQYF.